This TCR beta chain was identified during a study of blood T cell repertoires in COVID-19. The CDR3 has 14 amino acids. Trimming took off 4 bases at V and 0 bases at J, with 8 bases between the two ends. Germline-derived CDR1 and CDR2 are SGHTA and FQGTGA. The table came from immunoSEQ multiplex PCR; TCRdb's copy has only in-frame clones and leaves some out. The sample holds some 120,000 clones, around 86% seen once. The gene calls are TRBV7-3 and TRBJ2-3; D possibly corresponds to TRBD1 (5 bases). The sample was peripheral blood. The sequence derives from a man in his 70s with acute or convalescent COVID-19. The chain's CDR3 is CASSSQGSTDTQYF. The CDR3 DNA follows: TGTGCCAGCAGCTCCCAGGGTAGCACAGATACGCAGTATTTT.